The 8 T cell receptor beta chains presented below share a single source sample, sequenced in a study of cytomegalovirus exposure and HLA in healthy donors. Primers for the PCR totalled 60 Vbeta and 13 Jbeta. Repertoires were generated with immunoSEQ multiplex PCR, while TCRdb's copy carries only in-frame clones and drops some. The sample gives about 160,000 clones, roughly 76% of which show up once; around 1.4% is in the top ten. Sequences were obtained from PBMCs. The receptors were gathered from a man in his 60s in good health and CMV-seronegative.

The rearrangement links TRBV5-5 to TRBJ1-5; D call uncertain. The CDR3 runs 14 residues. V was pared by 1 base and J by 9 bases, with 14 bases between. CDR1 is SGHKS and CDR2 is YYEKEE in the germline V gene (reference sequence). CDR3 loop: CASSLLAALGPQHF. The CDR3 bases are TGTGCCAGCAGCTTGCTGGCCGCTCTAGGGCCCCAGCATTTT.

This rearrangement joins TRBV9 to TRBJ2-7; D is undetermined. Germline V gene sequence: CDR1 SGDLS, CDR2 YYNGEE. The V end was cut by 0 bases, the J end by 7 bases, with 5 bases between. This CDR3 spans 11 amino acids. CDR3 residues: CASSVGAEQYF. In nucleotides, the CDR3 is TGTGCCAGCAGCGTAGGGGCGGAGCAGTACTTC.

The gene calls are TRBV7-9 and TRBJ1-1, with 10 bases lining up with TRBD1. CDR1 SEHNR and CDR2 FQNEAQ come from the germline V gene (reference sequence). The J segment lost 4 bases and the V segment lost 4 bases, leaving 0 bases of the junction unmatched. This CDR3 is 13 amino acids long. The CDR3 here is CASSWTGGTEAFF. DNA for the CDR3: TGTGCCAGCAGCTGGACAGGGGGCACTGAAGCTTTCTTT. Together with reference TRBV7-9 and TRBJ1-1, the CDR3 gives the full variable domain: DTGVSQNPRHKITKRGQNVTFRCDPISEHNRLYWYRQTLGQGPEFLTYFQNEAQLEKSRLLSDRFSAERPKGSFSTLEIQRTEQGDSAMYLCASSWTGGTEAFFGQGTRLTVV.

The CDR3 nucleotides are TGTGCCAGCAGCGTAGGGGGGACACCTGCTAGCAATCAGCCCCAGCATTTT. Protein sequence: CASSVGGTPASNQPQHF. V and J are TRBV9 and TRBJ1-5; tentative D call: TRBD1 (6 bases). The CDR3 has 17 residues. Germline CDR1 is SGDLS and CDR2 is YYNGEE. V was cut by 0 bases and J by 0 bases, with 13 bases left in between.

CDR3 in DNA: TGTGCCAGCAGAGCGGGACAGGGGGACACTGAAGCTTTCTTT. It yields the protein CASRAGQGDTEAFF. V is TRBV28 and J is TRBJ1-1, with TRBD1 matching 11 bases. The V gene's germline CDR1 is MDHEN and CDR2 SYDVKM. The V and J ends lost 6 bases and 3 bases, in that order; junction bases with no gene match: 3. The CDR3 is made up of 14 amino acids.

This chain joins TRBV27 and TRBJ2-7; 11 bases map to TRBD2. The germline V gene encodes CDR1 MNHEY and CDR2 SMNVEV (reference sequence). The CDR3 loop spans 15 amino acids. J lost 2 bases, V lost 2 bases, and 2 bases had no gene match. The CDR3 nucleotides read TGTGCCAGCAGTTTACTAGCGGGGGGTACCTACGAGCAGTACTTC. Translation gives CASSLLAGGTYEQYF.

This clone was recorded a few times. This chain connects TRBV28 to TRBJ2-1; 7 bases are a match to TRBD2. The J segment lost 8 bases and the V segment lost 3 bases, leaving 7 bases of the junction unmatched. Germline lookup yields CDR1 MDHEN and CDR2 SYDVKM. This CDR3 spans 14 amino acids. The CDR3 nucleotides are TGTGCCAGCAGTTTCGGGGGGTGGGGGGATGAGCAGTTCTTC. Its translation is CASSFGGWGDEQFF.

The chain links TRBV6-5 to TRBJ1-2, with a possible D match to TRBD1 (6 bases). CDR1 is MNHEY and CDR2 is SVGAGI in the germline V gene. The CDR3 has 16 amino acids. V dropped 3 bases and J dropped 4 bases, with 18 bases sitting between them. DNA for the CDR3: TGTGCCAGCAGTTATCGGAGGGGGGGAACGGGCTATGGCTACACCTTC. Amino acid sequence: CASSYRRGGTGYGYTF.